The 16 T cell receptor beta chains given below trace back to one sample, sequenced in a study of CD8 T cells in ankylosing spondylitis. TCRdb recomputed calls from the 5' RACE reads with MiXCR, one row per CDR3 protein. The repertoire consists of 200,000 to 250,000 distinct CDR3 sequences, with about 26% occurring once and the leading ten covering under 7%. Sequencing was done on a sample of blood, either unsorted or a sorted T cell fraction (not recorded which). These receptors all stem from a male donor with ankylosing spondylitis or in good health (not recorded which).

The J gene is TRBJ2-5, the V gene TRBV5-1; TRBD1 matches 8 bases. The CDR3 has 13 amino acids. The trim removed 4 bases at V and 4 bases at J, leaving 3 bases unmatched. The germline gives CDR1 SGHRS, CDR2 YFSETQ. CDR3 DNA sequence: TGCGCCAGCAGCACAGGGGGGACAGAGACCCAGTACTTC. Translation: CASSTGGTETQYF.

There are many counts of this clonotype. The gene calls are TRBV29-1 and TRBJ2-7; no clear D gene. This CDR3 is built from 13 residues. Germline CDR1 SQVTM, CDR2 ANQGSEA. V was shortened by 3 bases and J by 0 bases, with 9 bases between the two germline ends. CDR3 loop: CSVEVASSYEQYF. In nucleotides, the CDR3 is TGCAGCGTTGAGGTCGCGAGCTCCTACGAGCAGTACTTC.

The rearrangement links TRBV12-3 or TRBV12-4 to TRBJ2-3, with 12 nucleotides matching TRBD2. The CDR3 contains 14 residues. V lost 6 bases, J lost 4 bases, and 2 bases stayed unmatched. CDR3 coding DNA: TGTGCCAGCAGGACTAGCGGGAGAGCAGATACGCAGTATTTT. This encodes CASRTSGRADTQYF.

The V call is TRBV20-1, the J call TRBJ2-1; D ambiguous. The CDR3 runs 14 residues. Germline V gene sequence: CDR1 DFQATT, CDR2 SNEGSKA (reference sequence). Trimming cost V 2 bases and J 4 bases, with 12 bases left between them. CDR3: CSARPRRSYNEQFF. The DNA for the CDR3 is TGCAGTGCTAGACCCCGTCGTTCTTACAATGAGCAGTTCTTC.

This clonotype was found many times. CDR3 sequence (DNA): TGCGCCAGCAGCTTGCAAGGGGTCGGACTAGCGGGAGAACATGAGCAGTACTTC. Translation: CASSLQGVGLAGEHEQYF. The J gene is TRBJ2-7, the V gene TRBV5-1; 13 bases line up with TRBD2. The CDR3 consists of 18 residues. The V segment lost 1 base and the J segment 7 bases; nucleotides outside the gene matches: 14. Germline CDR1 is SGHRS and CDR2 is YFSETQ.

The chain is built from TRBV15 and TRBJ2-7, with 7 bases that match TRBD1. V shed 2 bases, J shed 1 base, and the junction held 8 bases outside the gene matches. This CDR3 has 16 residues. Germline CDR1 is LNHNV and CDR2 is YYDKDF (reference sequence). CDR3 region: CATSRTRGGLSYEQYF. In nucleotides, the CDR3 is TGTGCCACCAGCAGAACCCGAGGGGGCCTGTCCTACGAGCAGTACTTC.

This clonotype was counted many times. The rearrangement uses TRBV25-1 and TRBJ2-5, with D unclear. Germline V lookup: CDR1 MGHDK, CDR2 SYGVNS. V lost 8 bases, J lost 0 bases, and 16 bases lay in between. The CDR3 is 15 amino acids. The CDR3 bases are TGTGCCAGCCGATCCACGCAGGAATACCAAGAGACCCAGTACTTC. Translation gives CASRSTQEYQETQYF.

The CDR3, as DNA: TGCAGCTTCGACAGTTACTATGGCTACACCTTC. Translated, it gives CSFDSYYGYTF. The rearrangement uses TRBV29-1 and TRBJ1-2, with D possibly matching TRBD1 (5 bases). Germline-derived CDR1 and CDR2 are SQVTM and ANQGSEA. The CDR3 runs 11 residues. V lost 8 bases to trimming and J lost 3 bases, with 10 bases between them. Looking up the rest from reference TRBV29-1 and TRBJ1-2 gives the full variable domain: SAVISQKPSRDICQRGTSLTIQCQVDSQVTMMFWYRQQPGQSLTLIATANQGSEATYESGFVIDKFPISRPNLTFSTLTVSNMSPEDSSIYLCSFDSYYGYTFGSGTRLTVV.

In its sample, this clonotype was seen many times. The chain carries TRBV25-1 and TRBJ1-1; weak D call: TRBD1 (5 bases). This CDR3 is 15 amino acids long. CDR1 is MGHDK and CDR2 is SYGVNS in the germline V gene. The ends were cut back, 4 bases at V and 4 bases at J, with 16 bases in the middle. CDR3 sequence (DNA): TGTGCCAGCAGTGGCTCGGGGGAGAAGAGCACTGAAGCTTTCTTT. Translation: CASSGSGEKSTEAFF.

This clonotype was counted ten times or more. The chain combines TRBV11-2 with TRBJ2-3, with 8 bases fitting TRBD2. CDR3 length: 17 residues. Looked up from germline, CDR1 is SGHAT and CDR2 is FQNNGV. V was clipped by 2 bases and J by 8 bases; unmatched bases: 15. CDR3 loop: CASSLRGGSGTRGTQYF. The CDR3 DNA sequence: TGTGCCAGCAGCTTACGGGGAGGTAGCGGGACGCGGGGTACGCAGTATTTT.

V is TRBV20-1 and J is TRBJ2-7; 14 bases agree with TRBD2. The trim removed 6 bases at V and 5 bases at J, leaving 6 bases unmatched. The CDR3 length is 14 residues. The germline CDR1 and CDR2 sequences are DFQATT and SNEGSKA (reference sequence). CDR3 amino acids: CSAHGTSGSNEQYF. CDR3 in DNA: TGCAGTGCCCACGGGACTAGCGGGAGTAACGAGCAGTACTTC.

This clonotype was seen at least ten times. The V and J genes are TRBV12-3 or TRBV12-4 and TRBJ2-1; unclear D gene. This CDR3 is 12 amino acids long. V was cut by 8 bases and J by 8 bases, with 13 bases left in between. CDR3 residues: CASGLLAHEQFF. DNA of the CDR3: TGTGCCAGCGGATTGTTAGCACATGAGCAGTTCTTC.

This clonotype has a count of ten or more. Just one base apart from a much larger clone, this may be a read error. This chain joins TRBV11-2 and TRBJ1-4; D is unclear. The CDR3 is 16 amino acids. Germline V gene lookup returns CDR1 SGHAT and CDR2 FQNNGV. Deletions cut 4 bases from V and 9 bases from J, with 21 bases between. The CDR3 DNA sequence: TGTGCCAGCAGCTCCCCCCCGGGAAAGACAAATAAAAAACTGTTTTTT. Protein sequence: CASSSPPGKTNKKLFF.

This clonotype was counted at least ten times. The chain carries TRBV24-1 and TRBJ2-5; D ambiguous. CDR1 is KGHDR, CDR2 SFDVKD, per germline. The CDR3 sequence is 13 residues long. V lost 7 bases and J 1 base, leaving 9 bases between the germline ends. CDR3 in DNA: TGTGCCACCAGCCCCCGGTTCCAAGAGACCCAGTACTTC. Its protein product is CATSPRFQETQYF.

CDR3 protein: CAITHGQGLINYGYTF. Here the CDR3 DNA reads TGTGCCATCACCCACGGACAGGGGCTCATTAACTATGGCTACACCTTC. V usage is TRBV10-3 and J usage is TRBJ1-2; 9 bases match TRBD1. The germline gives CDR1 ENHRY, CDR2 SYGVKD. There are 16 residues in the CDR3. Losses at the gene ends were 7 bases for V and 1 base for J; bases not matched to a gene: 10.

This clonotype has only a few counts. The CDR3 is CSARPGPYDDQPQHF. Written as DNA, the CDR3 is TGCAGTGCTAGGCCAGGGCCCTACGACGATCAGCCCCAGCATTTT. This chain links TRBV20-1 with TRBJ1-5, with TRBD1 as a possible D gene (5 bases). V was shortened by 3 bases and J by 5 bases, with 17 bases between the two germline ends. The CDR3 has 15 residues. Germline V gives CDR1 DFQATT, CDR2 SNEGSKA (reference sequence).